This is a list of T cell receptor beta chains from one sample in a study of early stage breast cancer tumors. Only in-frame clones appear in the TCRdb table, and some are missing; sequencing was by immunoSEQ multiplex PCR. The data show 5,000 or so clones, roughly 64% seen once. Sequencing was performed on breast tumor tissue. The receptors originated from a person aged 50 to 59 with breast cancer. Each CDR3 is given with its conserved first and last residue. D genes are given only for firm matches. Expanded clones are given a class, and other clones once, few, many or no size at all.

J gene: TRBJ1-5; clone size: few; V gene: TRBV7-9; D gene: TRBD1; CDR3 DNA: TGTGCCAGCAGCTTAGGAGGGACAGGGTATAGCAATCAGCCCCAGCATTTT; CDR3 protein: CASSLGGTGYSNQPQHF
J gene: TRBJ2-3; clone size: -; V gene: TRBV6-4; D gene: TRBD2; CDR3 DNA: TGTGCCAGCAGTGATATGGGACTAGCGGTTGGGACAGATACGCAGTATTTT; CDR3 protein: CASSDMGLAVGTDTQYF
J gene: TRBJ1-1; clone size: -; V gene: TRBV6-1; D gene: -; CDR3 DNA: TGTGCCAGCAGTGAATGGAGGGGGGCCGCTGAAGCTTTCTTT; CDR3 protein: CASSEWRGAAEAFF
J gene: TRBJ2-1; clone size: once; V gene: TRBV9; D gene: -; CDR3 DNA: TGTGCCAGCAGCACCCGACTAGTTAATGAGCAGTTCTTC; CDR3 protein: CASSTRLVNEQFF
J gene: TRBJ2-1; clone size: once; V gene: TRBV5-4; D gene: TRBD2; CDR3 DNA: TGTGCCAGCAGCTTGGTCGGACTAGGGGACAATGAGCAGTTCTTC; CDR3 protein: CASSLVGLGDNEQFF
J gene: TRBJ1-2; clone size: -; V gene: TRBV18; D gene: -; CDR3 DNA: TGTGCCAGCTCACCGCGAAGGGGAAACTATGGCTACACCTTC; CDR3 protein: CASSPRRGNYGYTF
J gene: TRBJ1-2; clone size: -; V gene: TRBV2; D gene: -; CDR3 DNA: TGTGCCAGCAGTGACAAGGGGGACTATGGCTACACCTTC; CDR3 protein: CASSDKGDYGYTF
J gene: TRBJ2-5; clone size: -; V gene: TRBV5-1; D gene: TRBD2; CDR3 DNA: TGCGCCAGCAGCTTCGGGAGGGGATCCCAAGAGACCCAGTACTTC; CDR3 protein: CASSFGRGSQETQYF
J gene: TRBJ2-1; clone size: -; V gene: TRBV5-1; D gene: TRBD2; CDR3 DNA: TGCGCCAGCAGCCCAGGGACTAGCAAACACAATGAGCAGTTCTTC; CDR3 protein: CASSPGTSKHNEQFF
J gene: TRBJ1-4; clone size: few; V gene: TRBV7-9; D gene: TRBD1; CDR3 DNA: TGTGCCAGCAGCACGACAGGGGTGGGTGAAAAACTGTTTTTT; CDR3 protein: CASSTTGVGEKLFF
J gene: TRBJ2-2; clone size: -; V gene: TRBV25-1; D gene: TRBD2; CDR3 DNA: TGTGCCAGCAGTGAGGCGGGAGTGGGGACCGGGGAGCTGTTTTTT; CDR3 protein: CASSEAGVGTGELFF
J gene: TRBJ1-6; clone size: -; V gene: TRBV7-8; D gene: -; CDR3 DNA: TGTGCCAGCAGGGGGGATGGGCTGGATAATTCACCCCTCCACTTT; CDR3 protein: CASRGDGLDNSPLHF
J gene: TRBJ2-5; clone size: few; V gene: TRBV19; D gene: -; CDR3 DNA: TGTGCCAGTAGTATGGGCATTGGAAATCAAGAGACCCAGTACTTC; CDR3 protein: CASSMGIGNQETQYF
J gene: TRBJ1-2; clone size: -; V gene: TRBV2; D gene: -; CDR3 DNA: TGTGCCAGCGGACCGAAGTGGGGCTACACCTTC; CDR3 protein: CASGPKWGYTF
J gene: TRBJ2-2; clone size: few; V gene: TRBV28; D gene: -; CDR3 DNA: TGTGCCACCACTGGGACGGCGATCACCGGGGAGCTGTTTTTT; CDR3 protein: CATTGTAITGELFF
J gene: TRBJ1-2; clone size: few; V gene: TRBV9; D gene: -; CDR3 DNA: TGTGCCAGCAGCTCACGACCGGGACGGACTTTCTATGGCTACACCTTC; CDR3 protein: CASSSRPGRTFYGYTF
J gene: TRBJ1-1; clone size: -; V gene: TRBV6-6; D gene: -; CDR3 DNA: TGTGCCAACAAACAGGAGTTGGGTACTGAAGCTTTCTTT; CDR3 protein: CANKQELGTEAFF
J gene: TRBJ2-1; clone size: -; V gene: TRBV7-2; D gene: TRBD2; CDR3 DNA: TGTGCCAGCAGCTTGCGGGAGGCCCACAATGAGCAGTTCTTC; CDR3 protein: CASSLREAHNEQFF
J gene: TRBJ2-3; clone size: -; V gene: TRBV9; D gene: TRBD2; CDR3 DNA: TGTGCCAGCAGCGTATTAGCGGGGGGCGTGACAGATACGCAGTATTTT; CDR3 protein: CASSVLAGGVTDTQYF
J gene: TRBJ2-7; clone size: medium-sized; V gene: TRBV18; D gene: -; CDR3 DNA: TGTGCCAGCTCATTAGGGGCCCGGTCCTACGAGCAGTACTTC; CDR3 protein: CASSLGARSYEQYF
J gene: TRBJ1-1; clone size: -; V gene: TRBV11-2; D gene: -; CDR3 DNA: TGTGCCAGCAGCTTACTAGAGGCTGAAGCTTTCTTT; CDR3 protein: CASSLLEAEAFF
J gene: TRBJ2-2; clone size: few; V gene: TRBV7-3; D gene: TRBD2; CDR3 DNA: TGTGCCAGCAGCGGGACTAGCGGGGACACCGCGCGGCCCGGGGAGCTGTTTTTT; CDR3 protein: CASSGTSGDTARPGELFF